One and the same sample provided the 23 T cell receptor beta chains below, sequenced in a study of CD8+ T cells in alopecia areata. RNA extraction was followed by reverse transcription into cDNA, which acted as the sequencing template. Using immunoSEQ multiplex PCR, the repertoire was profiled, and TCRdb retains in-frame clones only, with some absent. The table includes under 200,000 clones, 50% to 65% detected once. Documented treatment: oral pan-JAK inhibitor, 5-10 mg twice daily. The material was CD4+ T cells sorted from blood, obtained at week 24, from a patient treated with tofacitinib. The source of these receptors is a human donor with alopecia areata.

The chain uses TRBV29-1 and TRBJ2-1; a weak D match, TRBD1 (5 bases). The CDR3 loop spans 11 amino acids. V was pared by 4 bases and J by 9 bases, with 10 bases between. Germline values: CDR1 SQVTM, CDR2 ANQGSEA. CDR3 nucleotide sequence: TGCAGCGTTGGGCAGGGTCGTGAGCAGTTCTTC. Translated, it gives CSVGQGREQFF.

DNA of the CDR3: TGCGCCAGCAGCTTGGAGCCGGACTGGTCCTACGAGCAGTACTTC. Residues: CASSLEPDWSYEQYF. The rearrangement joins TRBV5-1 to TRBJ2-7, with D perhaps matching TRBD2 (5 bases). The germline CDR1 and CDR2 sequences are SGHRS and YFSETQ. There are 15 residues in the CDR3. Between the trimmed V and J ends, which lost 0 bases and 1 base, there was a span of 11 bases.

The CDR3 protein is CSVEPRPAPRGQGIYGYTF. The CDR3 DNA reads as TGCAGCGTTGAACCCCGACCAGCTCCCCGGGGACAGGGGATTTATGGCTACACCTTC. The rearrangement links TRBV29-1 to TRBJ1-2, with TRBD1 matching over 10 bases. Unmatched junction bases numbered 20, after V lost 2 bases and J lost 5 bases. Looked up from germline, CDR1 is SQVTM and CDR2 is ANQGSEA. CDR3 length equals 19 residues.

V usage is TRBV29-1 and J usage is TRBJ1-1; possibly TRBD1 for D (5 bases). The CDR3 has 13 amino acids. Trimming left V 7 bases short and J 0 bases short, with 12 bases between. In germline, CDR1 is SQVTM, CDR2 ANQGSEA. The CDR3 DNA is TGCAGCGCCGTAACAGGTATGAACACTGAAGCTTTCTTT. Its protein product is CSAVTGMNTEAFF.

This chain joins TRBV29-1 and TRBJ1-2; no firm D call. The CDR3 covers 12 residues. The germline V gene encodes CDR1 SQVTM and CDR2 ANQGSEA. V dropped 3 bases and J dropped 8 bases, with 13 bases sitting between them. Written as DNA, the CDR3 is TGCAGCGTTGATGTCCCCCTTAAGGGCTACACCTTC. Amino acid sequence: CSVDVPLKGYTF.

The V gene is TRBV30, the J gene TRBJ1-2, with a weak D call TRBD1 (6 bases). V shed 1 base and J shed 1 base, with 13 bases lying between them. The CDR3 extends over 15 amino acids. CDR1 GTSNPN and CDR2 SVGIG come from the germline V gene (reference sequence). DNA of the CDR3: TGTGCCTGGAGTGGGGTGACAGGATTTAACTATGGCTACACCTTC. Translated: CAWSGVTGFNYGYTF.

The genes are TRBV7-3 and TRBJ2-3; D remains unclear. CDR3 length: 14 residues. V was trimmed by 2 bases and J by 6 bases, leaving 12 bases between them. Germline V gene lookup returns CDR1 SGHTA and CDR2 FQGTGA. The CDR3 reads CASSLGLSLDTQYF. The CDR3 coding sequence is TGTGCCAGCAGCTTAGGGCTCTCCTTGGATACGCAGTATTTT.

The genes are TRBV6-5 and TRBJ1-2; no firm D call. The CDR3 contains 14 residues. V was trimmed by 7 bases and J by 0 bases, leaving 12 bases between them. The germline CDR1 and CDR2 sequences are MNHEY and SVGAGI. Here the CDR3 reads CASKLGASNYGYTF. The CDR3 DNA follows: TGTGCCAGCAAATTAGGCGCCTCTAACTATGGCTACACCTTC.

The chain couples TRBV30 to TRBJ2-2; D uncertain. The CDR3 contains 14 residues. The V and J ends lost 1 base and 0 bases respectively, with 6 bases between them. CDR1 GTSNPN and CDR2 SVGIG come from the germline V gene (reference sequence). The CDR3 region is CAWSGSPNTGELFF. The DNA for the CDR3 is TGTGCCTGGAGTGGCAGCCCGAACACCGGGGAGCTGTTTTTT. Supplemented by reference TRBV30 and TRBJ2-2, the full variable domain reads SQTIHQWPATLVQPVGSPLSLECTVEGTSNPNLYWYRQAAGRGLQLLFYSVGIGQISSEVPQNLSASRPQDRQFILSSKKLLLSDSGFYLCAWSGSPNTGELFFGEGSRLTVL.

The chain combines TRBV2 with TRBJ1-2, with D possibly matching TRBD1 (5 bases). Germline assignment: CDR1 SNHLY and CDR2 FYNNEI. This CDR3 contains 15 residues. The V end was cut by 4 bases, the J end by 0 bases, with 12 bases between. The DNA for the CDR3 is TGTGCCAGCAGTGGGGACGGTCCCTCTAACTATGGCTACACCTTC. Translation gives CASSGDGPSNYGYTF. Supplemented by reference TRBV2 and TRBJ1-2, the full variable domain reads EPEVTQTPSHQVTQMGQEVILRCVPISNHLYFYWYRQILGQKVEFLVSFYNNEISEKSEIFDDQFSVERPDGSNFTLKIRSTKLEDSAMYFCASSGDGPSNYGYTFGSGTRLTVV.

The chain recombines TRBV7-9 with TRBJ1-4, with D possibly matching TRBD1 (5 bases). Germline CDR1 reads SEHNR; CDR2 reads FQNEAQ (reference sequence). V lost 6 bases and J 5 bases, leaving 10 bases between the germline ends. This CDR3 is built from 13 residues. The CDR3 loop is CASSRDGNEKLFF. The CDR3 DNA is TGTGCCAGCAGTCGGGACGGGAATGAAAAACTGTTTTTT.

The chain links TRBV5-1 to TRBJ2-5; the D is unclear. V was clipped by 4 bases and J by 5 bases, with 15 bases between them. The CDR3 has 14 amino acids. Germline CDR1 reads SGHRS; CDR2 reads YFSETQ. CDR3 region: CASSLSVVGETQYF. For the CDR3, the DNA is TGCGCCAGCAGCCTATCGGTCGTCGGGGAGACCCAGTACTTC.

This clone was seen only a few times. The chain links TRBV11-3 to TRBJ2-2; the D gene is possibly TRBD2 (6 bases). This CDR3 is 17 amino acids long. The germline V gene has CDR1 SGHNT and CDR2 YENEEA. V was clipped by 2 bases and J by 2 bases, with 15 bases between them. The CDR3 nucleotides are TGTGCCAGCAGCTTAACACCGGGACTCCTTAACACCGGGGAGCTGTTTTTT. Translating gives CASSLTPGLLNTGELFF.

V and J are TRBV25-1 and TRBJ1-2; D is undetermined. This CDR3 spans 12 amino acids. Germline values: CDR1 MGHDK, CDR2 SYGVNS. V was shortened by 4 bases and J by 8 bases, with 11 bases between the two germline ends. The CDR3 spells CASSVGLQGYTF. The CDR3 region has the DNA TGTGCCAGCAGTGTGGGTCTCCAAGGCTACACCTTC.

This chain joins TRBV9 and TRBJ1-1, with D tentatively TRBD1 (5 bases). V lost 2 bases and J 3 bases, leaving 14 bases between the germline ends. The CDR3 covers 15 residues. From germline, CDR1 is SGDLS and CDR2 YYNGEE. The CDR3 loop reads CASSVDSWGDTEAFF. The CDR3 region has the DNA TGTGCCAGCAGCGTTGACAGTTGGGGTGACACTGAAGCTTTCTTT. The full variable domain, completed using reference TRBV9 and TRBJ1-1, is DSGVTQTPKHLITATGQRVTLRCSPRSGDLSVYWYQQSLDQGLQFLIQYYNGEERAKGNILERFSAQQFPDLHSELNLSSLELGDSALYFCASSVDSWGDTEAFFGQGTRLTVV.

The chain is built from TRBV27 and TRBJ1-6; the D is unclear. The CDR3 spans 13 residues. The germline gives CDR1 MNHEY, CDR2 SMNVEV (reference sequence). V was cut by 3 bases and J by 6 bases, with 6 bases left in between. The CDR3 DNA reads as TGTGCCAGCAGTTTTTCGGTTAATTCACCCCTCCACTTT. This sequence encodes CASSFSVNSPLHF.

V gene TRBV7-3 combines with J gene TRBJ2-2, with D possibly matching TRBD1 (7 bases). The CDR3 spans 13 residues. Germline CDR1 and CDR2: SGHTA and FQGTGA. V was trimmed by 8 bases and J by 5 bases, leaving 12 bases between them. CDR3 loop: CASRTGGTGELFF. The CDR3 DNA reads as TGTGCCAGCCGGACAGGAGGGACCGGGGAGCTGTTTTTT.

The chain carries TRBV2 and TRBJ2-7; either TRBD1 or TRBD2 may supply D (7 bases each). From germline, CDR1 is SNHLY and CDR2 FYNNEI. Trimming left V 8 bases short and J 6 bases short, with 23 bases between. This CDR3 contains 15 residues. The CDR3: CASLREKGAPLEQYF. The CDR3 DNA is TGTGCCAGCCTGCGGGAGAAGGGGGCTCCCCTCGAGCAGTACTTC.

The rearrangement links TRBV27 to TRBJ2-3, with 9 bases aligning to TRBD2. The J segment lost 1 base and the V segment lost 6 bases, leaving 5 bases of the junction unmatched. CDR1 is MNHEY, CDR2 SMNVEV, per germline (reference sequence). The CDR3 has 15 amino acids. CDR3 nucleotides: TGTGCCAGCAGGGGACTAGCCCCGGGCACAGATACGCAGTATTTT. Translation: CASRGLAPGTDTQYF.

This clone was seen ten or more times. This chain joins TRBV7-2 and TRBJ1-2, with D maybe TRBD1 (6 bases). The germline V gene has CDR1 SGHTA and CDR2 FQGNSA. Trimming shortened V by 4 bases and J by 3 bases, and 18 bases separated the two germline ends. This CDR3 is built from 16 residues. Here the CDR3 reads CASSSPRGGVDYGYTF. In DNA, the CDR3 is TGTGCCAGCAGCTCCCCGAGGGGGGGAGTCGACTATGGCTACACCTTC. The complete variable domain, with remaining parts taken from reference TRBV7-2 and TRBJ1-2, reads GAGVSQSPSNKVTEKGKDVELRCDPISGHTALYWYRQSLGQGLEFLIYFQGNSAPDKSGLPSDRFSAERTGGSVSTLTIQRTQQEDSAVYLCASSSPRGGVDYGYTFGSGTRLTVV.

V gene TRBV5-1 combines with J gene TRBJ2-5, with 8 bases identical to TRBD1. This CDR3 spans 19 amino acids. Germline values: CDR1 SGHRS, CDR2 YFSETQ. The trim removed 6 bases at V and 4 bases at J, leaving 23 bases unmatched. The CDR3: CASTPATLRQGTDGETQYF. The CDR3 region has the DNA TGCGCCAGCACTCCGGCTACCCTAAGACAGGGGACTGACGGAGAGACCCAGTACTTC.

This rearrangement joins TRBV6-5 to TRBJ2-7, with 8 positions matching TRBD1. This CDR3 has 15 amino acids. Germline CDR1 MNHEY, CDR2 SVGAGI. The J segment lost 2 bases and the V segment lost 3 bases, leaving 6 bases of the junction unmatched. The CDR3 nucleotides are TGTGCCAGCAGTTATCCGGGACAGGCCACCTACGAGCAGTACTTC. It is translated as CASSYPGQATYEQYF.

Details on this clone: Mismatch with germline at one junction end may stem from a read error. The chain joins TRBV7-8 to TRBJ2-5, with 13 bases that match TRBD2. The CDR3 has 15 residues. CDR1 and CDR2 (germline): SGHVS, FQNEAQ. Here the CDR3 reads CASSLGLAGEETQYF. The CDR3 coding sequence is TGTGCCAGCAGTTTAGGACTAGCGGGGGAGGAGACCCAGTACTTC.